This T cell receptor beta chain was observed in a study of CD8 T cells in Susac syndrome. Study overall: When blood was drawn, patients with Susac syndrome were on intravenous immunoglobulin alone, on corticosteroids, or therapy-naive.

TEMRA cells were FACS-enriched, with CD8+ and CD4+ T cells isolated negatively. An input of about 0.5 to 1 ug of RNA was subjected to reverse transcription using random hexamers. The authors amplified TCR beta CDR3 across 54 Vbeta and 13 Jbeta using immunoSEQ multiplex PCR. In TCRdb, the immunoSEQ multiplex PCR reads were re-called with MiXCR into one record per CDR3 protein. The repertoire holds 92,000 or so distinct CDR3 sequences, with around 96% as singletons. This CDR3 is 16 amino acids long. V shed 4 bases, J shed 0 bases, and the junction held 9 bases outside the gene matches. CDR1 is SGDLS and CDR2 is YYNGEE in the germline V gene.

Material: CD8+ T cells from PBMCs. This chain joins TRBV9 and TRBJ2-5; the match to TRBD2 covers 7 bases. The TCR was taken from a human donor with Susac syndrome. CDR3 bases: TGTGCCAGCAGCCCGCGGGGGTCCCCGTACCAAGAGACCCAGTACTTC. Protein sequence: CASSPRGSPYQETQYF.